A single T cell receptor (beta chain) is shown here with its context. This sample was taken from a study of T-cell reconstitution after alpha-beta-depleted transplantation in children. This CDR3 region has 17 residues. V lost 6 bases, J lost 6 bases, and 24 bases lay in between. Preparation of the TCRbeta library was carried out with unique molecular identifiers. TCRdb reprocessed the PCR reads via MiXCR and lists one record per CDR3 protein. The sample has about 610,000 distinct CDR3 sequences, roughly 10% seen once. The chain joins TRBV12-3 or TRBV12-4 to TRBJ2-1; D is unclear. The clonotype comes from a human donor who donated a stem cell graft to a child with acute myeloid leukemia. Sequenced here: PBMCs from the stem cell graft donor, sampled from the stem cell graft. CDR3: CASSPALGDPGANEQFF. CDR3 in DNA: TGTGCCAGCAGCCCGGCGTTGGGCGACCCTGGAGCCAATGAGCAGTTCTTC.